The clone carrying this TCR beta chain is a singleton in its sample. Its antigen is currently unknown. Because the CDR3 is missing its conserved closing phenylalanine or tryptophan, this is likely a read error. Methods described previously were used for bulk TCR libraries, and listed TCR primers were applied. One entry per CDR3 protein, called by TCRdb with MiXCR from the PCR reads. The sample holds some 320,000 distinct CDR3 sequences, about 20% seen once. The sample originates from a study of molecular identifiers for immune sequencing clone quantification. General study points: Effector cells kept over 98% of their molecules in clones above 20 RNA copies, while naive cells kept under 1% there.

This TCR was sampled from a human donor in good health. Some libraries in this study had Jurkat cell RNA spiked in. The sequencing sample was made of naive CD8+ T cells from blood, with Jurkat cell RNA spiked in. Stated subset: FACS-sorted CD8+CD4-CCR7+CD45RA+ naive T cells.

DNA for the CDR3: TGTGCCAGCAGTTTAGGGAGAGGGACTGGAAACACCATATATTCT. This translates into CASSLGRGTGNTIYS. The chain couples TRBV27 to TRBJ1-3; the D is unclear. V lost 2 bases, J lost 2 bases, and 10 bases lay in between. The CDR3 totals 15 residues. CDR1 MNHEY and CDR2 SMNVEV come from the germline V gene (reference sequence).